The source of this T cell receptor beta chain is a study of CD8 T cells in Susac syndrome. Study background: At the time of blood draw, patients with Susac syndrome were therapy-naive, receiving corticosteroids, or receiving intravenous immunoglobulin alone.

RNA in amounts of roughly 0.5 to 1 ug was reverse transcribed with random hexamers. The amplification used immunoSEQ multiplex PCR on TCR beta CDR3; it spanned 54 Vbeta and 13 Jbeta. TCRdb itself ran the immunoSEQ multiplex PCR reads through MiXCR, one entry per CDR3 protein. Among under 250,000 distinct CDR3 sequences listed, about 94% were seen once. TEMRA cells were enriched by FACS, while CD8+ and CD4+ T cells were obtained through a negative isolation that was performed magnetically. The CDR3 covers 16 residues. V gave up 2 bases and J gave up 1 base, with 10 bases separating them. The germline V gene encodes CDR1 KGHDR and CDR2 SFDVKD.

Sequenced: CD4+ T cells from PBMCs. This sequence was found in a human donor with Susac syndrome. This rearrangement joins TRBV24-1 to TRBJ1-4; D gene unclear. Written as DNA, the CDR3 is TGTGCCACCAGTGATTCTTGGAGAAGAACTAATGAAAAACTGTTTTTT. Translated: CATSDSWRRTNEKLFF.